The 16 T cell receptor beta chains presented below share a single source sample, sequenced in a study of cytomegalovirus exposure and HLA in healthy donors. PCR amplification relied on 60 Vbeta primers (plus 13 Jbeta primers). TCRdb keeps only in-frame clones here, not all; method: immunoSEQ multiplex PCR. This table has 150,000 to 170,000 clones, 70% to 80% appearing once. The sequencing input was PBMCs. Source of these receptors: a man in his thirties or forties in good health and CMV-seropositive.

This CDR3 reads CASRGGQGHTEAFF. The CDR3, as DNA: TGTGCCAGCAGGGGAGGACAGGGTCACACTGAAGCTTTCTTT. The rearrangement links TRBV6-5 to TRBJ1-1; 8 bases line up with TRBD1. With V trimmed by 6 bases and J by 3 bases, 6 bases remained unmatched. CDR3 length: 14 amino acids. CDR1 and CDR2 from the germline V gene are MNHEY and SVGAGI.

The table lists this clone with a count of one. The chain carries TRBV2 and TRBJ2-1, with 9 positions matching TRBD2. The V gene end was trimmed by 1 base and the J gene end by 5 bases; junction bases not matched to a gene: 3. CDR3 length: 15 amino acids. Germline V gene data show CDR1 as SNHLY and CDR2 as FYNNEI. CDR3 coding DNA: TGTGCCAGCAGTGAAGACATAGCGGGGGACAATGAGCAGTTCTTC. Protein: CASSEDIAGDNEQFF.

V usage is TRBV7-9 and J usage is TRBJ1-1, with D unresolved. The CDR3 sequence is 14 residues long. The V gene lost 2 bases and the J gene lost 4 bases, with 11 bases spanning the gap. The germline V gene has CDR1 SEHNR and CDR2 FQNEAQ (reference sequence). CDR3 region: CASSLPGVPTEAFF. CDR3 sequence (DNA): TGTGCCAGCAGCTTACCGGGAGTACCCACTGAAGCTTTCTTT.

The V gene is TRBV6-6, the J gene TRBJ1-5; TRBD1 is a possible D gene (5 bases). The CDR3 extends over 13 amino acids. CDR1 and CDR2 (germline): MNHNY, SVGAGI (reference sequence). The V and J ends lost 6 bases and 3 bases respectively, with 9 bases between them. CDR3 protein: CASSRDYNQPQHF. CDR3 coding DNA: TGTGCCAGCAGCAGGGATTACAATCAGCCCCAGCATTTT.

The gene calls are TRBV5-1 and TRBJ2-1; TRBD2 matches at 8 bases. Germline trimming cut 3 bases from V and 1 base from J; bases unmatched to any gene: 12. This CDR3 comprises 18 residues. Looked up from germline, CDR1 is SGHRS and CDR2 is YFSETQ. CDR3 coding DNA: TGCGCCAGCAGCTGGATTCCGGGACTAGTGTCGTCCTACAATGAGCAGTTCTTC. This gives the protein CASSWIPGLVSSYNEQFF.

CDR3 sequence: CASSVVGGNYNEQFF. CDR3 bases: TGTGCCAGCAGCGTAGTCGGCGGGAACTACAATGAGCAGTTCTTC. This chain joins TRBV9 and TRBJ2-1, with D possibly being TRBD2 (6 bases). The germline V gene has CDR1 SGDLS and CDR2 YYNGEE. The length of the CDR3 is 15 residues. V was clipped by 0 bases and J by 3 bases, with 10 bases between them. Variable domain in full (rest from reference TRBV9 and TRBJ2-1): DSGVTQTPKHLITATGQRVTLRCSPRSGDLSVYWYQQSLDQGLQFLIQYYNGEERAKGNILERFSAQQFPDLHSELNLSSLELGDSALYFCASSVVGGNYNEQFFGPGTRLTVL.

V is TRBV11-3 and J is TRBJ2-1; 7 nucleotides match TRBD1. V lost 7 bases to trimming and J lost 1 base; unmatched junction nucleotides: 7. Per the germline V gene, CDR1 is SGHNT and CDR2 is YENEEA. The CDR3 is made up of 15 amino acids. CDR3 region: CASTPSTGSYNEQFF. The CDR3 DNA sequence: TGTGCCAGCACCCCCTCGACAGGGTCCTACAATGAGCAGTTCTTC.

The CDR3 region is CASSRTSGIQETQYF. CDR3 nucleotide sequence: TGCGCCAGCAGTAGGACTAGCGGGATACAAGAGACCCAGTACTTC. The chain recombines TRBV10-2 with TRBJ2-5, with 12 nucleotides matching TRBD2. The germline V gene encodes CDR1 WSHSY and CDR2 SAAADI. Germline trimming cut 5 bases from V and 2 bases from J; bases unmatched to any gene: 3. The CDR3 is 15 amino acids.

V usage is TRBV5-6 and J usage is TRBJ1-2; TRBD1 matches 7 bases. This CDR3 has 15 amino acids. Germline-derived CDR1 and CDR2 are SGHDT and YYEEEE. The ends lost 3 bases at V and 8 bases at J; junction bases unmatched: 13. CDR3: CASSSKTGQVEGYTF. The CDR3 DNA reads as TGTGCCAGCAGCTCCAAGACAGGGCAAGTTGAAGGCTACACCTTC. Together with reference TRBV5-6 and TRBJ1-2, the CDR3 gives the full variable domain: DAGVTQSPTHLIKTRGQQVTLRCSPKSGHDTVSWYQQALGQGPQFIFQYYEEEERQRGNFPDRFSGHQFPNYSSELNVNALLLGDSALYLCASSSKTGQVEGYTFGSGTRLTVV.

The rearrangement joins TRBV5-8 to TRBJ1-4; D is undetermined. CDR1 is SGHTS and CDR2 is YDEGEE in the germline V gene. Trimming took off 0 bases at V and 3 bases at J, with 9 bases between the two ends. This CDR3 comprises 15 residues. CDR3 nucleotide sequence: TGTGCCAGCAGCTTGGCACGAGGAGCTAATGAAAAACTGTTTTTT. This sequence encodes CASSLARGANEKLFF.

V usage is TRBV4-2 and J usage is TRBJ2-1, with a possible D match to TRBD2 (6 bases). This CDR3 is built from 16 residues. Per the germline V gene, CDR1 is LGHNA and CDR2 is YNFKEQ. Trimming pared 4 bases from V and 6 bases from J, leaving 19 bases between. The CDR3 region has the DNA TGTGCCAGCAGCCCACAATGGGGGACTGAACTCAATGAGCAGTTCTTC. Protein: CASSPQWGTELNEQFF.

J is TRBJ1-3 and V is TRBV9; D uncertain. CDR3 size: 14 residues. V was cut by 3 bases and J by 2 bases, with 9 bases left in between. CDR1 and CDR2 from the germline V gene are SGDLS and YYNGEE. CDR3 sequence reads: CASSDSLTGNTIYF. CDR3 DNA: TGTGCCAGCAGCGACAGTCTAACTGGAAACACCATATATTTT.

The chain carries TRBV5-1 and TRBJ2-3; D is uncertain. The length of the CDR3 is 15 residues. V was cut by 4 bases and J by 0 bases, with 12 bases left in between. The germline CDR1 and CDR2 sequences are SGHRS and YFSETQ. The CDR3 protein is CASSGGGISTDTQYF. CDR3 DNA sequence: TGCGCCAGCAGCGGCGGTGGCATAAGCACAGATACGCAGTATTTT.

This sequence joins TRBV27 and TRBJ2-2; 10 nucleotides line up with TRBD2. Germline V lookup: CDR1 MNHEY, CDR2 SMNVEV (reference sequence). There are 16 residues in the CDR3. The junction had 4 bases not matched to a gene; V was cut back by 5 bases and J by 1 base. Here the CDR3 reads CASSPLAGVNTGELFF. CDR3 bases: TGTGCCAGCAGTCCCCTAGCGGGGGTGAACACCGGGGAGCTGTTTTTT.

This rearrangement joins TRBV5-6 to TRBJ2-3, with 9 positions matching TRBD2. CDR3 length: 15 residues. Germline trimming cut 4 bases from V and 3 bases from J; bases unmatched to any gene: 6. Germline CDR1 is SGHDT and CDR2 is YYEEEE. The CDR3, as DNA: TGTGCCAGCAGCCCTAGCGGGATTTCTACAGATACGCAGTATTTT. Protein sequence: CASSPSGISTDTQYF.

The chain couples TRBV7-9 to TRBJ1-4; 7 nucleotides match TRBD1. With 0 bases clipped from V and 8 bases from J, the junction kept 9 bases outside the gene matches. The CDR3 spans 16 residues. Per germline, CDR1 SEHNR and CDR2 FQNEAQ (reference sequence). Here the CDR3 reads CASSLAGSPTGEKLFF. The CDR3, as DNA: TGTGCCAGCAGCTTAGCCGGGTCCCCGACAGGGGAAAAACTGTTTTTT.